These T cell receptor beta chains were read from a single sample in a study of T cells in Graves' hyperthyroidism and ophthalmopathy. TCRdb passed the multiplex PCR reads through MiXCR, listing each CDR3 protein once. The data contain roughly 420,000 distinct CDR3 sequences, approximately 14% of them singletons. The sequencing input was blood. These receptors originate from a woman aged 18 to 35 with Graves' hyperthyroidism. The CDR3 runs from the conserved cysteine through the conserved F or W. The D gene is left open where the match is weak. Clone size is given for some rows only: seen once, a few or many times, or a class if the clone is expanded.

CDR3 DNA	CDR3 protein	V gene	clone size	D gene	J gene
TGTGCCAGCAGTGGCGGCGGGACAGGGTACAGCGAGCAGTTCTTC	CASSGGGTGYSEQFF	TRBV6-1	many	TRBD1	TRBJ2-1
TGTGCCACCAGTGATTTGGCCCTGGGGAACCAAGAGACCCAGTACTTC	CATSDLALGNQETQYF	TRBV24-1	few	NA	TRBJ2-5
TGTGCCATCAGTGTGTACCAGGGGCCAACCCTTAGCAATCAGCCCCAGCATTTT	CAISVYQGPTLSNQPQHF	TRBV10-3	many	NA	TRBJ1-5
TGTGCCAGCAGTTACGGGTCCTCAGGGGAGCTGAATAATGTCGATGAGCAGTTCTTC	CASSYGSSGELNNVDEQFF	TRBV6-9	NA	NA	TRBJ2-1
TGTGCCAGCAGCGACCGGACAGGGACCTATTCACCCCTCCACTTT	CASSDRTGTYSPLHF	TRBV9	NA	TRBD1	TRBJ1-6
TGTGCCAGCAGCCTTTCCGGACGCTACAGGTCGGAAGAGACCCAGTACTTC	CASSLSGRYRSEETQYF	TRBV3-1	NA	NA	TRBJ2-5
TGTGCCAGCAGTGAATACCCAGGGCTCGGCACTGAAGCTTTCTTT	CASSEYPGLGTEAFF	TRBV2	many	NA	TRBJ1-1
TGTGCCAGCAGTGGACAGGGAGGAAAGACCTTC	CASSGQGGKTF	TRBV6-1	many	TRBD1	TRBJ1-2
TGTGCCAGCAGTTCAAGGCGGTCCTCTGGGGCCAACGTCCTGACTTTC	CASSSRRSSGANVLTF	TRBV28	many	NA	TRBJ2-6
TGCAGCGTTGCCCTCCGAAGACAGGGATGGACCTACGAGCAGTACTTC	CSVALRRQGWTYEQYF	TRBV29-1	many	TRBD1	TRBJ2-7
TGTGCCAGCTCACCGATACGGGGCCCAAATGAAAAACTGTTTTTT	CASSPIRGPNEKLFF	TRBV18	few	NA	TRBJ1-4
TGTGCCAGCAGTTATCAGGGGATAAAGACCCAGTACTTC	CASSYQGIKTQYF	TRBV28	NA	NA	TRBJ2-5
TGCGCCAGCAGCTTGAAAGCGGGAGGGTCCTCCGAGCAGTACTTC	CASSLKAGGSSEQYF	TRBV5-1	many	TRBD2	TRBJ2-7
TGCGCCAGCAGGCAAACTAGCGGGTCCATCTACGAGCAGTACTTC	CASRQTSGSIYEQYF	TRBV4-1	few	TRBD2	TRBJ2-7